This TCR beta chain was identified during a study of beta chain features in type 1 diabetes. Broader study findings: All four CD4+ subsets of Type 1 diabetes patients contained TCRB CDR3s that were moderately but significantly shorter. Insertions at VDJ junctions were less frequent in type 1 diabetes patients. These patients also deleted more nucleotides at the same junctions.

Sequenced material consisted of expressed TCRB transcripts (all of the isolated RNA was reverse transcribed). Libraries were prepared by immunoSEQ multiplex PCR; TCRdb keeps only in-frame clonotypes and omits some of them. The table has some 130,000 clones, 9% seen once. V dropped 3 bases and J dropped 5; count of bases not matched to a gene: 7. Germline lookup yields CDR1 MDHEN and CDR2 SYDVKM. CDR3 length: 14 residues. Notes on this clone: Its antigen remains unidentified.

Sample: central memory CD4+ T cells from blood. The rearrangement links TRBV28 to TRBJ2-7, with 7 bases identical to TRBD1. This receptor was taken from a man aged 25-45 years with type 1 diabetes. For the CDR3, the DNA is TGTGCCAGCAGTTTCGACAGGGTAAGCAACGAGCAGTACTTC. It yields the protein CASSFDRVSNEQYF.